A selection of T cell receptor beta chains follows, all from one sample in a study of shared T cell receptors in the human thymus. TCRdb's table, derived via immunoSEQ multiplex PCR, lists solely in-frame clones and lacks some. The sample has 500,000 to 550,000 clones, around 78% seen once. Another study also made use of these data, one on human thymus T cells.

Material for sequencing was thymocytes. The source of these receptors is a boy in the first two years of life with a congenital heart defect. CDR3s include the opening cysteine and the closing phenylalanine or tryptophan. A D gene is named only where the DNA matches it firmly. Rows give clone size only sometimes, using once, few, many, or a class for an expanded clone.

d_gene	v_gene	abundance	j_gene	CDR3aa	CDR3nt
NA	TRBV19	NA	TRBJ1-1	CASSIGGFRDTEAFF	TGTGCCAGTAGTATAGGGGGCTTTAGGGACACTGAAGCTTTCTTT
TRBD1	TRBV28	NA	TRBJ1-5	CASSPLTGVGNQPQHF	TGTGCCAGCAGTCCCCTAACAGGGGTTGGCAATCAGCCCCAGCATTTT
NA	TRBV6-1	NA	TRBJ1-1	CASMKGRYTEAFF	TGTGCCAGCATGAAGGGGCGATACACTGAAGCTTTCTTT
TRBD1	TRBV19	NA	TRBJ2-1	CASSGRDRAGNEQFF	TGTGCCAGTAGTGGCCGGGACAGGGCAGGTAATGAGCAGTTCTTC
TRBD2	TRBV6-6	NA	TRBJ2-2	CASTRGSGINTGELFF	TGTGCCAGCACCCGCGGGAGCGGGATTAACACCGGGGAGCTGTTTTTT
NA	TRBV2	NA	TRBJ2-5	CASSKRTTSQETQYF	TGTGCCAGCTCGAAACGGACTACGAGCCAAGAGACCCAGTACTTC
TRBD1	TRBV5-1	few	TRBJ2-1	CASSSGQGDYNEQFF	TGCGCCAGCAGCTCGGGACAGGGTGACTACAATGAGCAGTTCTTC
NA	TRBV9	NA	TRBJ2-7	CASSPQRGRIAEQYF	TGTGCCAGCAGCCCCCAAAGGGGCCGGATCGCCGAGCAGTACTTC
TRBD1	TRBV6-5	NA	TRBJ1-4	CASSSRQGTNEKLFF	TGTGCCAGCAGCTCTCGACAGGGAACTAATGAAAAACTGTTTTTT
TRBD1	TRBV5-1	NA	TRBJ2-7	CASSWTGTDEQYF	TGCGCCAGCAGCTGGACAGGCACAGACGAGCAGTACTTC
TRBD2	TRBV27	NA	TRBJ2-3	CASSLTSGRLTDTQYF	TGTGCCAGCAGTTTGACTAGCGGGAGGTTAACAGATACGCAGTATTTT
NA	TRBV23-1	few	TRBJ2-6	CASSQSGERHPRRANVLTF	TGCGCCAGCAGTCAAAGCGGTGAAAGACACCCTAGGAGGGCCAACGTCCTGACTTTC
NA	TRBV20-1	NA	TRBJ2-5	CSARDQETQYF	TGCAGTGCGAGGGACCAAGAGACCCAGTACTTC
NA	TRBV4-1	NA	TRBJ1-2	CASSQDPPGGYTF	TGCGCCAGCAGCCAAGATCCCCCCGGGGGCTACACCTTC
TRBD2	TRBV4-3	once	TRBJ2-7	CASSQDRKREGRWAYEQYF	TGCGCCAGCAGCCAAGATCGCAAGCGGGAGGGCCGGTGGGCCTACGAGCAGTACTTC
TRBD1	TRBV5-1	NA	TRBJ1-4	CASSLDRGRASEKLFF	TGCGCCAGCAGCTTAGACAGGGGCCGCGCTTCGGAAAAACTGTTTTTT
TRBD2	TRBV10-1	NA	TRBJ2-5	CASVPALAGQETQYF	TGCGCCAGCGTCCCGGCCCTAGCGGGCCAAGAGACCCAGTACTTC
NA	TRBV4-3	NA	TRBJ1-2	CASSQTLPPHIRGNYGYTF	TGCGCCAGCAGCCAAACCCTCCCCCCCCACATAAGGGGTAACTATGGCTACACCTTC
TRBD2	TRBV18	once	TRBJ2-7	CASSPPRQGSYLAGKTYEQYF	TGTGCCAGCTCACCACCGAGACAGGGTTCGTATCTAGCGGGAAAAACCTACGAGCAGTACTTC
NA	TRBV5-1	NA	TRBJ1-1	CASRGGPNTEAFF	TGCGCCAGCAGGGGAGGCCCGAACACTGAAGCTTTCTTT
NA	TRBV28	NA	TRBJ1-1	CASRPGGPNTEAFF	TGTGCCAGCAGACCGGGGGGACCCAACACTGAAGCTTTCTTT
NA	TRBV7-2	few	TRBJ2-3	CASSPIATDTQYF	TGTGCCAGCAGCCCAATAGCAACAGATACGCAGTATTTT
NA	TRBV5-6	NA	TRBJ2-1	CASSSIERYNEQFF	TGTGCCAGCAGCTCGATAGAGCGGTACAATGAGCAGTTCTTC
TRBD2	TRBV10-3	NA	TRBJ2-3	CASSGLAVSTDTQYF	TGTGCCTCCTCGGGACTAGCGGTTAGCACAGATACGCAGTATTTT
NA	TRBV6-5	NA	TRBJ1-2	CAAAQGSGYTF	TGTGCCGCTGCACAGGGATCTGGCTACACCTTC
TRBD1	TRBV19	few	TRBJ2-5	CASSPGTGTDPGSQETQYF	TGTGCCAGTAGTCCCGGGACAGGGACGGATCCCGGGAGTCAAGAGACCCAGTACTTC
TRBD2	TRBV10-1	NA	TRBJ2-1	CASSESVGGRSYNEQFF	TGCGCCAGCAGTGAGTCGGTTGGCGGGAGATCCTACAATGAGCAGTTCTTC
NA	TRBV9	NA	TRBJ2-1	CASSVDGSGGNEQFF	TGTGCCAGCAGCGTAGACGGGAGCGGTGGCAATGAGCAGTTCTTC
NA	TRBV25-1	NA	TRBJ1-4	CASSEGGPGKKLFF	TGTGCCAGCAGTGAAGGGGGCCCCGGGAAAAAACTGTTTTTT
NA	TRBV4-2	NA	TRBJ2-7	CASSQERVEEQYF	TGTGCCAGCAGCCAAGAGCGGGTAGAGGAGCAGTACTTC
TRBD1	TRBV5-6	NA	TRBJ2-7	CASSLGTGGEQYF	TGTGCCAGCAGCTTGGGTACAGGGGGCGAGCAGTACTTC
TRBD1	TRBV29-1	NA	TRBJ2-2	CSVEMWLDSGQTNTGELFF	TGCAGCGTCGAAATGTGGCTTGATTCGGGACAGACGAACACCGGGGAGCTGTTTTTT
NA	TRBV10-3	NA	TRBJ2-1	CAISESTLLDYNEQFF	TGTGCCATCAGTGAGTCGACTTTGCTTGACTACAATGAGCAGTTCTTC
TRBD2	TRBV29-1	NA	TRBJ2-1	CSVLPSGNNEQFF	TGCAGCGTTTTGCCTAGCGGGAACAATGAGCAGTTCTTC
TRBD2	TRBV9	NA	TRBJ2-3	CASSVAPSGRYTQYF	TGTGCCAGCAGCGTTGCTCCTAGCGGGAGATATACGCAGTATTTT
TRBD1	TRBV7-9	NA	TRBJ2-7	CASSFHRDRDSYEQYF	TGTGCCAGCAGCTTCCACAGGGACAGGGACTCCTACGAGCAGTACTTC
NA	TRBV19	NA	TRBJ1-1	CASSGSDRFRNTEAFF	TGTGCCAGTAGCGGATCAGACAGGTTCCGGAACACTGAAGCTTTCTTT
TRBD1	TRBV4-1	NA	TRBJ1-5	CASSPGQGQGQPQHF	TGCGCCAGCAGCCCAGGACAGGGGCAAGGGCAGCCCCAGCATTTT
NA	TRBV7-2	few	TRBJ1-3	CASSLGDGGPGNTIYF	TGTGCCAGCAGCTTAGGGGACGGGGGACCTGGAAACACCATATATTTT
NA	TRBV4-3	NA	TRBJ2-1	CASSQDSPSDNEQFF	TGCGCCAGCAGCCAAGATTCCCCATCGGACAATGAGCAGTTCTTC
NA	TRBV13	NA	TRBJ2-4	CASSLHRATGWVGIQYF	TGTGCCAGCAGCCTACACCGGGCCACAGGGTGGGTGGGCATTCAGTACTTC
TRBD1	TRBV27	NA	TRBJ2-1	CASSPGTGTGVLCDEQFF	TGTGCCAGCAGCCCGGGGACCGGGACAGGGGTTTTGTGCGATGAGCAGTTCTTC
NA	TRBV28	NA	TRBJ2-3	CASSLPYRTRTDTQYF	TGTGCCAGCAGTTTGCCTTACAGGACCCGCACAGATACGCAGTATTTT
TRBD1	TRBV7-2	NA	TRBJ1-1	CASSGDSEAFF	TGTGCCAGCAGTGGGGACAGTGAAGCTTTCTTT
NA	TRBV5-6	NA	TRBJ2-1	CASSASRRTYNEQFF	TGTGCCAGCAGCGCTAGCAGGAGGACTTACAATGAGCAGTTCTTC
NA	TRBV18	NA	TRBJ2-7	CASSPVGPRCGPLSYEQYF	TGTGCCAGCTCACCAGTGGGGCCCCGCTGCGGACCTCTTTCCTACGAGCAGTACTTC